A single sample is the source of the 25 T cell receptor beta chains below, sequenced in a study of blood T cell repertoires in COVID-19. Repertoires were generated with immunoSEQ multiplex PCR, while TCRdb's copy carries only in-frame clones and drops some. The sample has under 450,000 clones, approximately 88% seen once. The sample comprised peripheral blood. All receptors come from a woman aged 50 to 60 with COVID-19, enrolled during active disease.

The V and J genes are TRBV5-4 and TRBJ2-3; a weak D match, TRBD1 (5 bases). CDR1 SGHNT and CDR2 YYREEE come from the germline V gene (reference sequence). V lost 4 bases and J lost 3, with 18 bases in between. The length of the CDR3 is 16 residues. The CDR3 bases are TGTGCCAGCAGCACCCGAACTCAGGGTGGGACAGATACGCAGTATTTT. Amino acid sequence: CASSTRTQGGTDTQYF.

V is TRBV6-5 and J is TRBJ2-3; TRBD1 might be the D (5 bases). Per germline, CDR1 MNHEY and CDR2 SVGAGI. The CDR3 length is 14 residues. The V end lost 6 bases, the J end lost 6 bases, and 16 bases lay between the germline ends. CDR3 DNA: TGTGCCAGCAGCTCTAAAAATCACAGGGATACGCAGTATTTT. As protein: CASSSKNHRDTQYF.

This rearrangement joins TRBV6-5 to TRBJ2-3, with 8 bases lining up with TRBD2. V shed 5 bases, J shed 2 bases, and the junction held 6 bases outside the gene matches. From germline, CDR1 is MNHEY and CDR2 SVGAGI. The CDR3 extends over 15 amino acids. Here the CDR3 DNA reads TGTGCCAGCAGTACACAAGCGGGGGACACAGATACGCAGTATTTT. This gives the protein CASSTQAGDTDTQYF.

V is TRBV5-6 and J is TRBJ1-1, with 7 bases lining up with TRBD1. The V gene's germline CDR1 is SGHDT and CDR2 YYEEEE. The ends lost 3 bases at V and 1 base at J; junction bases unmatched: 12. The CDR3 sequence is 17 residues long. CDR3 sequence: CASSSLNTGTENTEAFF. The CDR3 nucleotides read TGTGCCAGCAGCTCTTTGAATACTGGGACAGAGAACACTGAAGCTTTCTTT. The full variable domain, in which reference TRBV5-6 and TRBJ1-1 provide the parts outside the CDR3, is DAGVTQSPTHLIKTRGQQVTLRCSPKSGHDTVSWYQQALGQGPQFIFQYYEEEERQRGNFPDRFSGHQFPNYSSELNVNALLLGDSALYLCASSSLNTGTENTEAFFGQGTRLTVV.

CDR3: CASGWDSSNYGYTF. DNA for the CDR3: TGTGCTAGTGGTTGGGACAGTTCTAACTATGGCTACACCTTC. V is TRBV12-5 and J is TRBJ1-2; 7 bases map to TRBD1. Germline V gene data show CDR1 as LGHNT and CDR2 as FRNRAP. The CDR3 spans 14 residues. The V and J ends lost 4 bases and 0 bases, in that order; junction bases with no gene match: 2. Full variable domain (remainder filled in from reference TRBV12-5 and TRBJ1-2): DARVTQTPRHKVTEMGQEVTMRCQPILGHNTVFWYRQTMMQGLELLAYFRNRAPLDDSGMPKDRFSAEMPDATLATLKIQPSEPRDSAVYFCASGWDSSNYGYTFGSGTRLTVV.

The gene calls are TRBV7-2 and TRBJ2-5; no firm D call. V gave up 2 bases and J gave up 4 bases, with 11 bases separating them. The V gene's germline CDR1 is SGHTA and CDR2 FQGNSA. CDR3 size: 14 residues. CDR3 nucleotides: TGTGCCAGCAGCTTACTTACCCTCGGAGAGACCCAGTACTTC. This encodes CASSLLTLGETQYF.

This chain joins TRBV6-5 and TRBJ1-5; TRBD1 is a possible D gene (6 bases). The germline V and J ends were trimmed by 7 bases and 4 bases, with 17 bases remaining between them. The CDR3 spans 15 residues. Germline V gene sequence: CDR1 MNHEY, CDR2 SVGAGI. CDR3 sequence: CASTVGGPPNQPQHF. CDR3 nucleotide sequence: TGTGCCAGCACCGTGGGGGGGCCCCCGAATCAGCCCCAGCATTTT.

The gene calls are TRBV2 and TRBJ1-1; 8 nucleotides match TRBD1. CDR3 size: 15 residues. The germline gives CDR1 SNHLY, CDR2 FYNNEI. Trimming took 6 bases from V and 0 from J; bases not matched to a gene: 6. The CDR3 coding sequence is TGTGCCAGCAGCCGGACAGGGAACATGAACACTGAAGCTTTCTTT. Protein product: CASSRTGNMNTEAFF.

This chain joins TRBV9 and TRBJ1-2, with D perhaps matching TRBD1 (6 bases). This CDR3 comprises 12 residues. V lost 5 bases and J lost 4, with 9 bases in between. Germline CDR1 SGDLS, CDR2 YYNGEE. In DNA, the CDR3 is TGTGCCAGCAGGCAGGGGTCCTATGGCTACACCTTC. It encodes CASRQGSYGYTF. The whole variable domain, remainder taken from reference TRBV9 and TRBJ1-2, is DSGVTQTPKHLITATGQRVTLRCSPRSGDLSVYWYQQSLDQGLQFLIQYYNGEERAKGNILERFSAQQFPDLHSELNLSSLELGDSALYFCASRQGSYGYTFGSGTRLTVV.

This clone was recorded only once. The CDR3 DNA is TGTGCCAGCAGAGCGACAGGGGGCAGCGGGAGTGGCTACACCTTC. It translates to CASRATGGSGSGYTF. The rearrangement joins TRBV6-5 to TRBJ1-2; 10 bases align to TRBD1. The CDR3 runs 15 residues. Trimming cost V 6 bases and J 7 bases; bases outside gene matches: 11. CDR1 MNHEY and CDR2 SVGAGI come from the germline V gene.

This clone was seen once. The chain is built from TRBV7-9 and TRBJ1-4; D perhaps matches TRBD1 (5 bases). CDR3 length equals 17 residues. Germline V CDR1 and CDR2: SEHNR, FQNEAQ (reference sequence). V dropped 1 base and J dropped 4 bases, with 16 bases sitting between them. In DNA, the CDR3 is TGTGCCAGCAGCTTAGGGGCCGGCGACAGCAATAATGAAAAACTGTTTTTT. Its protein is CASSLGAGDSNNEKLFF.

The chain couples TRBV6-4 to TRBJ2-2, with D maybe TRBD1 (6 bases). Trimming took 6 bases from V and 0 from J, leaving 11 bases between them. The germline V gene encodes CDR1 MRHNA and CDR2 SNTAGT. The CDR3 totals 15 residues. The CDR3, as DNA: TGTGCCAGCAGCCCTCGGACAGCGAACACCGGGGAGCTGTTTTTT. Its translation is CASSPRTANTGELFF.

Note on this clone: The identical CDR3 is also encoded by other nucleotide sequences in the sample. The CDR3 spells CASSFLAGTEAFF. CDR3 bases: TGTGCCAGCAGTTTTCTGGCGGGGACTGAAGCTTTCTTT. This chain joins TRBV27 and TRBJ1-1; no definite D call. The CDR3 has 13 residues. Trimming took 3 bases from V and 5 from J, leaving 10 bases between them. The V gene's germline CDR1 is MNHEY and CDR2 SMNVEV (reference sequence).

The chain combines TRBV6-2 or TRBV6-3 with TRBJ1-1, with D possibly being TRBD1 (5 bases). This CDR3 contains 15 residues. V was trimmed by 4 bases and J by 3 bases, leaving 15 bases between them. Germline CDR1 and CDR2: MNHEY and SVGEGT. CDR3 in amino acids: CASSWGLLGDTEAFF. In DNA, the CDR3 is TGTGCCAGCAGTTGGGGACTCCTGGGGGACACTGAAGCTTTCTTT.

The chain couples TRBV5-1 to TRBJ2-2; D call uncertain. Trimming left V 1 base short and J 4 bases short, with 17 bases between. This CDR3 is 17 amino acids long. Looked up from germline, CDR1 is SGHRS and CDR2 is YFSETQ. DNA of the CDR3: TGCGCCAGCAGCTTGATTGACTTGGTGCGAGGCACCGGGGAGCTGTTTTTT. It yields the protein CASSLIDLVRGTGELFF.

The chain has TRBV6-6 and TRBJ1-3, with D tentatively TRBD1 (6 bases). Germline CDR1 is MNHNY and CDR2 is SVGAGI (reference sequence). CDR3 length: 15 residues. With 6 bases removed from V and 8 bases from J, the gap between germline ends came to 20 bases. Here the CDR3 DNA reads TGTGCCAGCAGCCGCGGGGGGGCAGGATTGGACACCATATATTTT. This gives the protein CASSRGGAGLDTIYF.

The chain uses TRBV3-1 (or the pseudogene TRBV3-2) and TRBJ2-1; TRBD2 matches 9 bases. From germline, CDR1 is LGHDT and CDR2 YNNKEL (reference sequence). The length of the CDR3 is 18 residues. The J segment lost 3 bases and the V segment lost 0 bases, leaving 9 bases of the junction unmatched. The CDR3 bases are TGTGCCAGCAGCCAAGATCTAGCGGGGTGGACCCTCTACAATGAGCAGTTCTTC. Translated: CASSQDLAGWTLYNEQFF.

This sequence joins TRBV5-1 and TRBJ1-3; possible D gene TRBD1, 5 bases. Germline loops: CDR1 SGHRS, CDR2 YFSETQ. The length of the CDR3 is 15 residues. Trimming shortened V by 0 bases and J by 4 bases, and 11 bases separated the two germline ends. The CDR3 spells CASSLDAGQGNTIYF. DNA for the CDR3: TGCGCCAGCAGCTTGGATGCAGGGCAAGGAAACACCATATATTTT.

The chain is built from TRBV27 and TRBJ2-3; a possible D gene is TRBD1 (5 bases). V was cut by 3 bases and J by 4 bases, with 11 bases left in between. The germline V gene encodes CDR1 MNHEY and CDR2 SMNVEV (reference sequence). This CDR3 comprises 14 residues. Here the CDR3 DNA reads TGTGCCAGCAGTTTCAGGGTCCCGGCAGATACGCAGTATTTT. This translates into CASSFRVPADTQYF.

The chain has TRBV9 and TRBJ1-1, with D unclear. The V end was cut by 5 bases, the J end by 3 bases, with 14 bases between. This CDR3 comprises 14 residues. Per germline, CDR1 SGDLS and CDR2 YYNGEE. The CDR3 DNA reads as TGTGCCAGCAGTGAAATGCCTGCGGACACTGAAGCTTTCTTT. Its translation is CASSEMPADTEAFF.

The table lists this clone with a few counts. V gene TRBV5-6 combines with J gene TRBJ1-4, with a weak D call TRBD1 (5 bases). The V end was cut by 4 bases, the J end by 7 bases, with 17 bases between. This CDR3 contains 15 residues. Per germline, CDR1 SGHDT and CDR2 YYEEEE. The CDR3 reads CASSMIRDGGEKLFF. The CDR3 DNA is TGTGCCAGCAGCATGATACGGGACGGGGGTGAAAAACTGTTTTTT.

Details on this clone: Relative to the germline gene, one junction end is altered; a read error may explain this. The chain combines TRBV5-1 with TRBJ1-4; TRBD1 might be the D (6 bases). Germline CDR1 is SGHRS and CDR2 is YFSETQ. The CDR3 consists of 15 residues. DNA of the CDR3: TGCGCCAGCAGTTTGGGGAACAGGGAAGGAGAAAAACTGTTTTTT. The encoded protein is CASSLGNREGEKLFF.

The genes are TRBV6-5 and TRBJ1-4; no definite D call. Per the germline V gene, CDR1 is MNHEY and CDR2 is SVGAGI. V was trimmed by 5 bases and J by 3 bases, leaving 10 bases between them. The CDR3 covers 14 residues. The CDR3 here is CASSRASPNEKLFF. CDR3 nucleotide sequence: TGTGCCAGCAGTAGAGCATCACCTAATGAAAAACTGTTTTTT.

The chain uses TRBV11-2 and TRBJ2-7; 7 nucleotides agree with TRBD2. Germline CDR1 reads SGHAT; CDR2 reads FQNNGV. J gave up 3 bases and V 5 bases, and 13 bases lay outside the gene matches. The CDR3 extends over 16 amino acids. This CDR3 is CASSARGVGTHYEQYF. In DNA, the CDR3 is TGTGCCAGCAGCGCTCGGGGGGTGGGGACCCACTACGAGCAGTACTTC.

Concerning this clone itself: This same CDR3 is encoded by further DNA sequences in the sample. The chain employs TRBV5-1 and TRBJ2-1; 7 nucleotides agree with TRBD2. Per germline, CDR1 SGHRS and CDR2 YFSETQ. The J segment lost 4 bases and the V segment lost 4 bases, leaving 11 bases of the junction unmatched. This CDR3 comprises 16 residues. The CDR3: CASSALGTGGYNEQFF. In nucleotides, the CDR3 is TGCGCCAGCAGCGCCCTGGGAACGGGGGGATACAATGAGCAGTTCTTC. Supplemented by reference TRBV5-1 and TRBJ2-1, the full variable domain reads KAGVTQTPRYLIKTRGQQVTLSCSPISGHRSVSWYQQTPGQGLQFLFEYFSETQRNKGNFPGRFSGRQFSNSRSEMNVSTLELGDSALYLCASSALGTGGYNEQFFGPGTRLTVL.